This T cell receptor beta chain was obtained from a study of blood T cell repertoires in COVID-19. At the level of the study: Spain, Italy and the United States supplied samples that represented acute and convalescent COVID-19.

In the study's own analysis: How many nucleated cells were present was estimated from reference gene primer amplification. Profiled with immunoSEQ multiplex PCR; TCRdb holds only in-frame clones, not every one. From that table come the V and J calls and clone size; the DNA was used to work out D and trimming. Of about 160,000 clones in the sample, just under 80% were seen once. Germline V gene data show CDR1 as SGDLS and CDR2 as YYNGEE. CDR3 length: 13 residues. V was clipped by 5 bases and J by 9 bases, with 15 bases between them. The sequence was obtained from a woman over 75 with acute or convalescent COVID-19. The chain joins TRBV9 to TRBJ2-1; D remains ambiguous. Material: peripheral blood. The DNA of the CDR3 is TGTGCCAGCAGTACCCAGGTCGTCGGTGAGCAGTTCTTC. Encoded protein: CASSTQVVGEQFF.